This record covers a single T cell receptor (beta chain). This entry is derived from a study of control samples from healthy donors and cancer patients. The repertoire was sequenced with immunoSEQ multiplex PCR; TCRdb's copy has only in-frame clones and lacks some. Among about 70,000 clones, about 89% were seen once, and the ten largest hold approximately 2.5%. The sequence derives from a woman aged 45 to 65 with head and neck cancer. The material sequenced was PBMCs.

The CDR3: CASSLAGRSTDTQYF. CDR3 coding DNA: TGTGCCAGTAGTTTAGCGGGGAGAAGCACAGATACGCAGTATTTT. The V gene is TRBV19, the J gene TRBJ2-3; 8 nucleotides match TRBD2. Losses at the gene ends were 5 bases for V and 0 bases for J; bases not matched to a gene: 4. The CDR3 is made up of 15 amino acids. Looked up from germline, CDR1 is LNHDA and CDR2 is SQIVND (reference sequence).